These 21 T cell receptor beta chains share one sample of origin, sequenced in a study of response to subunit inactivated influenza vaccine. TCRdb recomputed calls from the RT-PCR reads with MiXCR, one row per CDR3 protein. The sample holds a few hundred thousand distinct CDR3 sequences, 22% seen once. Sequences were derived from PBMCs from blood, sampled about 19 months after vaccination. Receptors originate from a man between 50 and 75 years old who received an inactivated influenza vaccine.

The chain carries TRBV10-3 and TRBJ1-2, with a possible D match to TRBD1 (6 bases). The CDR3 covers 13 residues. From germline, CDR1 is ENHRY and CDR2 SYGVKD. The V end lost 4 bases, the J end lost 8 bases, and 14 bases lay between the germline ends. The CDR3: CAISVDSSGGYTF. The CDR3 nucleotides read TGTGCCATCAGTGTGGACAGTTCGGGGGGCTACACCTTC.

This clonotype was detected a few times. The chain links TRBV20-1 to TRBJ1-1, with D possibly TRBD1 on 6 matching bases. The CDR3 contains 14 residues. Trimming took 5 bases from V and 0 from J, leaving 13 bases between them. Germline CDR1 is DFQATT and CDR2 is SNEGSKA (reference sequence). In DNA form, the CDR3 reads TGCAGTGCTTACAGGGTCGGGATGAACACTGAAGCTTTCTTT. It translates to CSAYRVGMNTEAFF.

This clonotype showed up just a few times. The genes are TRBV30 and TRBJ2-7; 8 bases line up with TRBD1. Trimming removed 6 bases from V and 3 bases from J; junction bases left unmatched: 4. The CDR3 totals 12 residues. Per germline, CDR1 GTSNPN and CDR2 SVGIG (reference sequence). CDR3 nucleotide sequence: TGTGCCTGCCCCGGGACAGGCTACGAGCAGTACTTC. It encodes CACPGTGYEQYF.

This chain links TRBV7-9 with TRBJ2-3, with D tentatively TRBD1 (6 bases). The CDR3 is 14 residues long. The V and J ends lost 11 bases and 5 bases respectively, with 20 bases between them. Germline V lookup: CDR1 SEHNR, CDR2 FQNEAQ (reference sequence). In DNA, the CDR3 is TGTGCCGGCAACAACCAGGGGTTCGGAGATACGCAGTATTTT. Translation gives CAGNNQGFGDTQYF.

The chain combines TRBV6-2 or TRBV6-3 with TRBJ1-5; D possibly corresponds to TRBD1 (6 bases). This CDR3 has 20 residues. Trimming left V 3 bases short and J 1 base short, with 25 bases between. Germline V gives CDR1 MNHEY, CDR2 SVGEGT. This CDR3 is CASSYIQGTDLLDSNQPQHF. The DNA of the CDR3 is TGTGCCAGCAGTTATATTCAGGGGACGGACTTATTGGACAGCAATCAGCCCCAGCATTTT.

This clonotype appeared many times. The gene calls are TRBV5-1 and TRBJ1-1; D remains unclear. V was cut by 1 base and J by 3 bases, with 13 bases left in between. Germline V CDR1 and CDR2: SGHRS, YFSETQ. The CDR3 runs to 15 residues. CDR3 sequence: CASSLWVGIDTEAFF. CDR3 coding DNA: TGCGCCAGCAGCTTGTGGGTCGGGATAGACACTGAAGCTTTCTTT.

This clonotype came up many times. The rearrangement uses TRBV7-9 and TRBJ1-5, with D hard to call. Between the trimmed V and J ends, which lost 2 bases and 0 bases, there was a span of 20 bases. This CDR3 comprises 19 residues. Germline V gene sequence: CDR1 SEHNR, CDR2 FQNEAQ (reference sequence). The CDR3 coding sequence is TGTGCCAGCAGCTTACACACTTACGGACGGGAGAATAGCAATCAGCCCCAGCATTTT. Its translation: CASSLHTYGRENSNQPQHF.

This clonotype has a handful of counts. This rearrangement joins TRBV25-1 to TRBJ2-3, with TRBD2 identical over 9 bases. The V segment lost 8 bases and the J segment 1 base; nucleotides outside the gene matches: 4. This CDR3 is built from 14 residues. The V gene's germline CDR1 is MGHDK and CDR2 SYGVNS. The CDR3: CASARLAGTDTQYF. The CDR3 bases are TGTGCCAGCGCGAGACTAGCGGGCACAGATACGCAGTATTTT. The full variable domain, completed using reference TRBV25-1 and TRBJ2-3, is EADIYQTPRYLVIGTGKKITLECSQTMGHDKMYWYQQDPGMELHLIHYSYGVNSTEKGDLSSESTVSRIRTEHFPLTLESARPSHTSQYLCASARLAGTDTQYFGPGTRLTVL.

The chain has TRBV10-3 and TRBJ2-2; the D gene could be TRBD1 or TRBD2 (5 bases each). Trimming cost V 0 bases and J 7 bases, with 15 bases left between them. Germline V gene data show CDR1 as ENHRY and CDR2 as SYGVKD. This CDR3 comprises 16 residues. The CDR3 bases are TGTGCCATCAGTGAGTCGGGACGGGGAGATGGCGGGGAGCTGTTTTTT. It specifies CAISESGRGDGGELFF.

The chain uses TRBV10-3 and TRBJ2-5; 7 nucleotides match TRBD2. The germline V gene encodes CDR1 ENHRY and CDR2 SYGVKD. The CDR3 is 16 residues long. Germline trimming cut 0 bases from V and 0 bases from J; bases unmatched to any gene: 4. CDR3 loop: CAISESVSGYQETQYF. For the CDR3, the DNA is TGTGCCATCAGTGAGTCTGTTAGCGGGTACCAAGAGACCCAGTACTTC.

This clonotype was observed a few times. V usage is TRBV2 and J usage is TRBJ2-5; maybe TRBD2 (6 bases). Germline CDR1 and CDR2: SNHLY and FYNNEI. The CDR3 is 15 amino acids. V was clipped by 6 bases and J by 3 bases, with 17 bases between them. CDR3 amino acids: CASRRELASEETQYF. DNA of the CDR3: TGTGCCAGCAGACGGGAGCTAGCGAGTGAAGAGACCCAGTACTTC.

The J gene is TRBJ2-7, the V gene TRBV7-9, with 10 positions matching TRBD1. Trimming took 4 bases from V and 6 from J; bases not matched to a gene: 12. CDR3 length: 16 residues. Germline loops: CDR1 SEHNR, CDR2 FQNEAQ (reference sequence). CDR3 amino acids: CASSSTAGTGVGEQYF. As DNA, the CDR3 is TGTGCCAGCAGCTCAACCGCCGGGACAGGGGTAGGCGAGCAGTACTTC. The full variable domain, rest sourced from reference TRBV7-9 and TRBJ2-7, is DTGVSQNPRHKITKRGQNVTFRCDPISEHNRLYWYRQTLGQGPEFLTYFQNEAQLEKSRLLSDRFSAERPKGSFSTLEIQRTEQGDSAMYLCASSSTAGTGVGEQYFGPGTRLTVT.

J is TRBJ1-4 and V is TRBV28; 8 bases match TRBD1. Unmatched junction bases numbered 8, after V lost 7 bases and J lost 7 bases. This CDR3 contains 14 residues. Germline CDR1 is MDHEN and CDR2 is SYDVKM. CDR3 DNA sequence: TGTGCCAGCAAACTGACAGGGGACCGTGAAAAACTGTTTTTT. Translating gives CASKLTGDREKLFF.

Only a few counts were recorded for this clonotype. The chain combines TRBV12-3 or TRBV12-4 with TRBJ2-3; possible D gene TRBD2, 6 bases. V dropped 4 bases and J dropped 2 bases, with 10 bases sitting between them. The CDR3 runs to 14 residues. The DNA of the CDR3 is TGTGCCAGCAGTTCCGGGACTCACACAGATACGCAGTATTTT. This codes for CASSSGTHTDTQYF.

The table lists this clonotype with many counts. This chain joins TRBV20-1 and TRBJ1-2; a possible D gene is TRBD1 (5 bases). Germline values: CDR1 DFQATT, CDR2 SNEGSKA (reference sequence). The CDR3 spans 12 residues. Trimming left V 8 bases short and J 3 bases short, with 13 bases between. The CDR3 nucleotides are TGCAGTCCACGGGGCAGGGACTATGGCTACACCTTC. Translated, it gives CSPRGRDYGYTF.

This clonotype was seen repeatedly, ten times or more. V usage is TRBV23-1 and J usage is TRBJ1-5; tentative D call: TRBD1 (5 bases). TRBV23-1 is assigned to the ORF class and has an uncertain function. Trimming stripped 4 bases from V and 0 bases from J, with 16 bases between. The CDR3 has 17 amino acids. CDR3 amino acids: CASSPQGRGYSNQPQHF. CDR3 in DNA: TGCGCCAGCAGTCCCCAGGGACGGGGTTATAGCAATCAGCCCCAGCATTTT.

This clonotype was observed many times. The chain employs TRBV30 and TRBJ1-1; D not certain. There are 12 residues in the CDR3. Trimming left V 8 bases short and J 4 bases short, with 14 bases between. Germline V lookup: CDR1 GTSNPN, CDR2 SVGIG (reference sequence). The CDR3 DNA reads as TGTGCCCACGCGGGATCGGGCACTGAAGCTTTCTTT. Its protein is CAHAGSGTEAFF.

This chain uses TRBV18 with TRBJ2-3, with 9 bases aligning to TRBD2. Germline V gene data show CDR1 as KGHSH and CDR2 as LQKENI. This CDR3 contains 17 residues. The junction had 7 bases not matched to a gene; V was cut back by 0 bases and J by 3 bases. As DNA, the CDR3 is TGTGCCAGCTCACCACCAGTAGCGGGAGCCGGAACAGATACGCAGTATTTT. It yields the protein CASSPPVAGAGTDTQYF.

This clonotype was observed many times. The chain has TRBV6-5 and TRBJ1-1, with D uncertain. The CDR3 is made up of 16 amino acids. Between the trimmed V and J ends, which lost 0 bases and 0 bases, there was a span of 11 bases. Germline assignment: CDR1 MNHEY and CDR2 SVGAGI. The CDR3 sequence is CASSYSIAQLNTEAFF. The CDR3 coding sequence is TGTGCCAGCAGTTACTCGATCGCCCAGTTGAACACTGAAGCTTTCTTT.

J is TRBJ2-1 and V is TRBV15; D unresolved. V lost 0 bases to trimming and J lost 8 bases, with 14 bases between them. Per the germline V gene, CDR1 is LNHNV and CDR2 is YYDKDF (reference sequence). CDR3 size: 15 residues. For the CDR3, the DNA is TGTGCCACCAGCAGAGAGGAAGAAAACTTCTATGAGCAGTTCTTC. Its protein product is CATSREEENFYEQFF.

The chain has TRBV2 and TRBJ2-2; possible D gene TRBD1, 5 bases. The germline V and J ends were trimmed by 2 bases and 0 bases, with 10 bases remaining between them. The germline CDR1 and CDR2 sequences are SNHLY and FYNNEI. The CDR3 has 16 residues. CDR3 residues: CASSELRRANTGELFF. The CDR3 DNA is TGTGCCAGCAGTGAACTCCGCAGGGCGAACACCGGGGAGCTGTTTTTT. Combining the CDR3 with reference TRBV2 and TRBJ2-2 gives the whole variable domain EPEVTQTPSHQVTQMGQEVILRCVPISNHLYFYWYRQILGQKVEFLVSFYNNEISEKSEIFDDQFSVERPDGSNFTLKIRSTKLEDSAMYFCASSELRRANTGELFFGEGSRLTVL.